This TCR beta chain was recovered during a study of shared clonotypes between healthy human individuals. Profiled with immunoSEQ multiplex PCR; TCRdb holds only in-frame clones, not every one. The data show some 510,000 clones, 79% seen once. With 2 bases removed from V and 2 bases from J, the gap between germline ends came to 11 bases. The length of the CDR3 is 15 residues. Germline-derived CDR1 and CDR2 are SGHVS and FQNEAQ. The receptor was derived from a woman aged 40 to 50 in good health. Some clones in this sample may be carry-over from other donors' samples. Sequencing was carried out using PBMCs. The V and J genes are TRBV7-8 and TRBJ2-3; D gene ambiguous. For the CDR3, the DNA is TGTGCCAGCAGCTTAACCGTGCAGCCCACAGATACGCAGTATTTT. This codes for CASSLTVQPTDTQYF.